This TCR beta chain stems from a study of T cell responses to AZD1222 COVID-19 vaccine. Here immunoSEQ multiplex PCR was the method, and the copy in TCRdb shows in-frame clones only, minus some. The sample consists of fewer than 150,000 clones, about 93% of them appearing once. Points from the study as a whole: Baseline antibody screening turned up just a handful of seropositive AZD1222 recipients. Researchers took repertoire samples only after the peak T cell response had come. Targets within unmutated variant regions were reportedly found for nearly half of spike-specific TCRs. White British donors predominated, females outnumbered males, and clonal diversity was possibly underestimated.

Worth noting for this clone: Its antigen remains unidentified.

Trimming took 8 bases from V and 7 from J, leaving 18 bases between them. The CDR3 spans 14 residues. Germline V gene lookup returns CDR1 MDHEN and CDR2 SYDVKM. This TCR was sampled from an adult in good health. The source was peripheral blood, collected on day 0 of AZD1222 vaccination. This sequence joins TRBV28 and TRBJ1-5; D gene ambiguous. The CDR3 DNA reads TGTGCCAGCGAGGGCAGGCAGTTTTCACAGCCCCAGCATTTT. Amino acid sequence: CASEGRQFSQPQHF.